The clone carrying this TCR beta chain was found a few times. MiXCR, run by TCRdb on the RACE reads, gives a single entry per CDR3 protein. The data show under 150,000 distinct CDR3 sequences, about an eighth seen once. Time point indicated: patch test 1, 2 weeks after DPC sensitization. Treatment reported: therapeutic diphenylcyclopropenone sensitization with weekly scalp DPC. This CDR3 contains 15 residues. Germline V CDR1 and CDR2: MNHNY, SVGAGI (reference sequence). After removal of 2 bases from V and 3 bases from J, the junction contained 1 base not matched to a gene. The source of the sample is a study of human T cells and chemical hapten exposure.

The chain links TRBV6-6 to TRBJ2-1; TRBD2 agrees at 10 bases. The specimen was whole blood, collected in connection with sensitization to the hapten diphenylcyclopropenone (DPC). The receptor was isolated from a woman between 45 and 60 years old with alopecia areata. Some clones in this sample may be carry-over from other donors' samples. The chain's CDR3 is CASSYVAGGYNEQFF. The CDR3, as DNA: TGTGCCAGCAGTTACGTAGCGGGGGGCTACAATGAGCAGTTCTTC.